The clone carrying this T cell receptor beta chain was recorded at least ten times. Its antigen remains unidentified. Each CDR3 protein is one row after TCRdb ran MiXCR on the RT-PCR reads. The table includes approximately 530,000 distinct CDR3 sequences, approximately 7.1% detected once. The data are from a study of response to subunit inactivated influenza vaccine. General study points: Few new T cells, the authors suggested, are recruited by each seasonal influenza vaccination.

The sequencing used PBMCs from blood, collected less than 30 months after vaccination. The source is a man between 45 and 75 years old who received an inactivated influenza vaccine.

The CDR3 DNA reads TGTGCCAGCAACACCGGGAGTGGGACCCAGTACTTC. Its protein product is CASNTGSGTQYF. This sequence joins TRBV2 and TRBJ2-5; the D gene is possibly TRBD2 (6 bases). V was clipped by 7 bases and J by 7 bases, with 13 bases between them. The CDR3 sequence is 12 residues long. The V gene's germline CDR1 is SNHLY and CDR2 FYNNEI.